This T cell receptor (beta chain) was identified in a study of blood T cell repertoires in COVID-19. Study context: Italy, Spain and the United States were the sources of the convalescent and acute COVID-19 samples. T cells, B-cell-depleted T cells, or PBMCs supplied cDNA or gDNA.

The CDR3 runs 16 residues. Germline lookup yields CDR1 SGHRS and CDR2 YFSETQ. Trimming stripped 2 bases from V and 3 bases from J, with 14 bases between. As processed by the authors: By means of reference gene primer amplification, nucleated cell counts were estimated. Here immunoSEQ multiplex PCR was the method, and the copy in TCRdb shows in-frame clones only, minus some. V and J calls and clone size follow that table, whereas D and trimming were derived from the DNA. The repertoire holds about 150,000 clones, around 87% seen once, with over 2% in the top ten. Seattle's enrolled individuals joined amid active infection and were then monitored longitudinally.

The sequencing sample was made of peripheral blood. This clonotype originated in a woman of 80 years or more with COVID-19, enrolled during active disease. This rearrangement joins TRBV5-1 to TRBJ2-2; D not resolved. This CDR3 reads CASSFDSGPDTGELFF. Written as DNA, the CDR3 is TGCGCCAGCAGCTTTGATAGTGGGCCGGACACCGGGGAGCTGTTTTTT. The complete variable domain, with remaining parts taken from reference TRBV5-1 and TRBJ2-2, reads KAGVTQTPRYLIKTRGQQVTLSCSPISGHRSVSWYQQTPGQGLQFLFEYFSETQRNKGNFPGRFSGRQFSNSRSEMNVSTLELGDSALYLCASSFDSGPDTGELFFGEGSRLTVL.